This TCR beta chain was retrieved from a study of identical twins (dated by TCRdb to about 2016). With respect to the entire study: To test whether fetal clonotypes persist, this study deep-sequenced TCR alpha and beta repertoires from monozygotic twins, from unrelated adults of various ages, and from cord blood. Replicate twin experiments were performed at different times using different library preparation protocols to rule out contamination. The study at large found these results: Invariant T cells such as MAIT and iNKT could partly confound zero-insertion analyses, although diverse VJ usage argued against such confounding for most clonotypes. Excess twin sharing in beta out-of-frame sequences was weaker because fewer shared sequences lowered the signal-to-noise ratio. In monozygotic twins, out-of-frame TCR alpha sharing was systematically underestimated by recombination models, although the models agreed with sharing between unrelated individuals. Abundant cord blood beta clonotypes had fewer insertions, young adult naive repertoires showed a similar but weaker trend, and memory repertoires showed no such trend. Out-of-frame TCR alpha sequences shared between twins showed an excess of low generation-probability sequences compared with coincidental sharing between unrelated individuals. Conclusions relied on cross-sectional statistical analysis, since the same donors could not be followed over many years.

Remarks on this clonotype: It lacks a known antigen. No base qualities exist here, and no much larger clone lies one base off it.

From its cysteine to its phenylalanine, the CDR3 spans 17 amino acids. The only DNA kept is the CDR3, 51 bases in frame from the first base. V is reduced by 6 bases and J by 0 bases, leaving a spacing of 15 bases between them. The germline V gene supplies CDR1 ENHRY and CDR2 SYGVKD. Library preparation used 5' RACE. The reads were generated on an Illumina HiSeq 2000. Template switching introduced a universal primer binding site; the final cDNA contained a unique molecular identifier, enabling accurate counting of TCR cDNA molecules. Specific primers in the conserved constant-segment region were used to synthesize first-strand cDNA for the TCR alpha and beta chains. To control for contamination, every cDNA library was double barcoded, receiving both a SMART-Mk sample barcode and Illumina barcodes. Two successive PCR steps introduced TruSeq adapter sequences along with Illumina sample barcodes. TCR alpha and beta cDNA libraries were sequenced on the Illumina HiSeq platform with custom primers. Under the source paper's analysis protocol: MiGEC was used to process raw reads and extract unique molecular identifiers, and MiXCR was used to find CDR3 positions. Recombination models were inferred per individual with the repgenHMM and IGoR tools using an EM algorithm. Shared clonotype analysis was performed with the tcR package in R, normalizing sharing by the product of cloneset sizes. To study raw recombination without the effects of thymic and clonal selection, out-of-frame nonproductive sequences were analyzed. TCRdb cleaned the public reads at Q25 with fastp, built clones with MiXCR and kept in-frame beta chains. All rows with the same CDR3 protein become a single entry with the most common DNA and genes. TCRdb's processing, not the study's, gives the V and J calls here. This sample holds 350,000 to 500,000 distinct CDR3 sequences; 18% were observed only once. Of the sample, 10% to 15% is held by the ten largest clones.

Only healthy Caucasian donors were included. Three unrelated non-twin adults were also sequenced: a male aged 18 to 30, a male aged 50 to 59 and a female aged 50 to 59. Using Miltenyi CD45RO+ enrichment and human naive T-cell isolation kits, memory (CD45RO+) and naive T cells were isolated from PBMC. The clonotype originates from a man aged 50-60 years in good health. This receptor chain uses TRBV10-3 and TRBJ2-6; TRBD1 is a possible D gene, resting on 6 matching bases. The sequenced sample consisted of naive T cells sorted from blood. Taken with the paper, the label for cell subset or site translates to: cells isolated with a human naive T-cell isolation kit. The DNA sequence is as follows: TGTGCCATCAGGGGGACAAGCCCTCACTCTGGGGCCAACGTCCTGACTTTC. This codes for CAIRGTSPHSGANVLTF.